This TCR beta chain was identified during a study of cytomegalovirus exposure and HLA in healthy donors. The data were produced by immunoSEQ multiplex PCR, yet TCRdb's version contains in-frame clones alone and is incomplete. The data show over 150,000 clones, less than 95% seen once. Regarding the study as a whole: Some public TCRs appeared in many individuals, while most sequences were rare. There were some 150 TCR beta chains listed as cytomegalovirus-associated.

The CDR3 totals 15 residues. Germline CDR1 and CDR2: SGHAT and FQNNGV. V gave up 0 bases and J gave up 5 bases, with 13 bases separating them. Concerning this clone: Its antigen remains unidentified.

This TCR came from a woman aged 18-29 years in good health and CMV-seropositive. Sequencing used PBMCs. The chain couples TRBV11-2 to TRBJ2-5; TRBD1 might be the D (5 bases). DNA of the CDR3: TGTGCCAGCAGCTTAGATCCTGCCCCAGGGGAGACCCAGTACTTC. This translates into CASSLDPAPGETQYF.